This T cell receptor beta chain was observed in a study of CD8 T cells in ankylosing spondylitis. The CDR3 is 16 amino acids. V was clipped by 3 bases and J by 0 bases; unmatched bases: 4. Germline V gene sequence: CDR1 SGDLS, CDR2 YYNGEE. TCRdb passed the 5' RACE reads through MiXCR, listing each CDR3 protein once. This table holds hundreds of thousands of distinct CDR3 sequences, about a fifth found once. This chain connects TRBV9 to TRBJ2-3, with TRBD2 matching 10 bases. The material sequenced was blood, either unsorted or a sorted T cell fraction (not recorded which). This TCR was recovered from a female donor with ankylosing spondylitis or in good health (not recorded which). The CDR3 sequence: CASSEGTSASTDTQYF. CDR3 DNA: TGTGCCAGCAGCGAGGGGACTAGCGCCAGCACAGATACGCAGTATTTT.